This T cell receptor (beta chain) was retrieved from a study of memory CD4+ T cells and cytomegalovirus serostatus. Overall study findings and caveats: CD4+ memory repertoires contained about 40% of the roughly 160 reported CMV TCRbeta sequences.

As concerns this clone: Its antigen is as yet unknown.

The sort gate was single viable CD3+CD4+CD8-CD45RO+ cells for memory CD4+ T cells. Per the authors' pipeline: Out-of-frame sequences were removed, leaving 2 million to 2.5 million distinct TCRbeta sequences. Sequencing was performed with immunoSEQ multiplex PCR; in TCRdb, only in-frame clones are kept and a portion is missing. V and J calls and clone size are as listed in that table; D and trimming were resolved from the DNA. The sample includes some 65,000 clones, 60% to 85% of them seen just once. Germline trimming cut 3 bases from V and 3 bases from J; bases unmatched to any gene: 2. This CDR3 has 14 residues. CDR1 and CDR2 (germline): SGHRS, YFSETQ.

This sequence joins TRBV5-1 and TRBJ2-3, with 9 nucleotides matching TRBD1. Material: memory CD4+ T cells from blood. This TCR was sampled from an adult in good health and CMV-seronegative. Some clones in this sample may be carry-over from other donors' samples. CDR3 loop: CASSWDRETDTQYF. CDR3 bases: TGCGCCAGCAGCTGGGACAGGGAAACAGATACGCAGTATTTT.